This is a list of T cell receptor beta chains from one sample in a study of PD-1 blockade in classical Hodgkin lymphoma. Sequencing used immunoSEQ multiplex PCR; TCRdb keeps in-frame clones, though not all of them. The sample consists of about 59,000 clones, roughly 90% of them appearing once. The starting material was peripheral blood mononuclear cells (PBMCs), obtained at baseline. All receptors come from a human donor with classical Hodgkin lymphoma. CDR3s include the opening cysteine and the closing phenylalanine or tryptophan. A D gene is named only where the DNA matches it firmly. Size is stated for part of the rows, as once, few or many counts, or as a class when the clone is expanded.

CDR3aa	CDR3nt	d_gene	abundance	v_gene	j_gene
CASSLGDLKADEQYF	TGTGCCAGCAGCTTGGGGGATCTAAAGGCGGACGAGCAGTACTTC	-	-	TRBV5-8	TRBJ2-7
CASSYSMNQPQHF	TGTGCCAGCAGCTACAGTATGAATCAGCCCCAGCATTTT	-	-	TRBV7-2	TRBJ1-5
CACKRGVSNEQFF	TGTGCATGCAAGAGGGGGGTTAGCAATGAGCAGTTCTTC	-	-	TRBV2	TRBJ2-1
CASSIGADSGNTIYF	TGTGCCAGTAGTATCGGGGCAGACTCTGGAAACACCATATATTTT	-	-	TRBV19	TRBJ1-3
CASSEEERGLAGAYEQYF	TGTGCCAGCAGTGAAGAAGAAAGGGGACTAGCGGGTGCCTACGAGCAGTACTTC	TRBD2	-	TRBV6-1	TRBJ2-7
CASSPREGTQYF	TGTGCCAGCAGCCCCCGAGAGGGGACCCAGTACTTC	-	few	TRBV27	TRBJ2-5
CASSQRGISSEQYF	TGCGCCAGCAGCCAGCGCGGGATCTCGAGCGAGCAGTACTTC	-	-	TRBV5-1	TRBJ2-7
CASSIGLAGGADTQYF	TGTGCCAGTAGTATCGGGCTAGCGGGGGGGGCAGATACGCAGTATTTT	TRBD2	-	TRBV19	TRBJ2-3
CASSYDSQATNEKLFF	TGCGCCAGCAGCTACGACAGCCAGGCAACTAATGAAAAACTGTTTTTT	-	-	TRBV5-1	TRBJ1-4
CASKSFGTSGNTDTQYF	TGTGCCAGCAAATCCTTCGGGACTAGCGGGAACACAGATACGCAGTATTTT	TRBD2	few	TRBV27	TRBJ2-3
CASSLEYNEQFF	TGTGCCAGCAGCTTGGAGTACAATGAGCAGTTCTTC	-	-	TRBV5-4	TRBJ2-1
CASSFFNRATNEKLFF	TGTGCCAGCAGCTTCTTTAACAGGGCAACTAATGAAAAACTGTTTTTT	-	-	TRBV7-9	TRBJ1-4
CASSDDAGSNEQFF	TGTGCCAGCAGTGACGATGCGGGGAGCAATGAGCAGTTCTTC	-	-	TRBV25-1	TRBJ2-1
CASSLLAGSSYNEQFF	TGTGCCAGCAGTTTATTGGCCGGAAGCTCCTACAATGAGCAGTTCTTC	-	-	TRBV27	TRBJ2-1